The sample holds a few counts of the clone carrying this T cell receptor beta chain. Its specificity is unknown. Looked up from germline, CDR1 is SNHLY and CDR2 is FYNNEI. The J segment lost 2 bases and the V segment lost 3 bases, leaving 6 bases of the junction unmatched. The CDR3 length is 15 residues. MiXCR, applied by TCRdb to the RT-PCR reads, yields one record per CDR3 protein. The data contain 600,000 to 850,000 distinct CDR3 sequences, roughly 15% of them singletons. The entry originates in a study of response to subunit inactivated influenza vaccine. Overall study findings and caveats: The study's authors posited that every seasonal influenza vaccination enlists few new T cells.

The sequencing here drew on PBMCs from blood, taken approximately 15 days before vaccination. The TCR was taken from a middle-aged man who received an inactivated influenza vaccine. The chain employs TRBV2 and TRBJ2-5, with 7 bases fitting TRBD2. The CDR3 DNA reads as TGTGCCAGCAGTGAGAACGCTAGCGGACAAGAGACCCAGTACTTC. Its protein is CASSENASGQETQYF.